The clone carrying this T cell receptor (beta chain) has a handful of counts. Antigen specificity is unknown. This entry comes from a study of cytomegalovirus exposure and HLA in healthy donors. The donors, nominally healthy at sampling, likely had unrecorded immune exposures. The PCR had 60 Vbeta and 13 Jbeta primers. Repertoires were generated with immunoSEQ multiplex PCR, while TCRdb's copy carries only in-frame clones and drops some. The data show over 85,000 clones, 69% seen once. The junction had 9 bases not matched to a gene; V was cut back by 4 bases and J by 2 bases. Looked up from germline, CDR1 is SGDLS and CDR2 is YYNGEE. The CDR3 spans 17 residues. Study-level findings and limits: The study listed roughly 160 cytomegalovirus-associated TCR beta chains. In a later analysis, TCR association rates varied by HLA locus: DRB1 most, HLA-C fewest.

Sequenced sample: PBMCs. The J gene is TRBJ2-5, the V gene TRBV9, with TRBD2 matching over 12 bases. This clonotype was obtained from a female donor in good health and CMV-seronegative. The CDR3 here is CASSSTSGGYRQETQYF. CDR3 in DNA: TGTGCCAGCAGCTCGACTAGCGGGGGCTATAGACAAGAGACCCAGTACTTC.